This T cell receptor beta chain derives from a study of T cell responses to AZD1222 COVID-19 vaccine. Study-wide background: The study pooled second doses at about 4 or about 12 weeks.

About this clone itself: Its target is unknown.

Study-wide findings and caveats: Baseline seropositivity characterized only six AZD1222 recipients.

Profiling relied on immunoSEQ multiplex PCR, and the TCRdb table lists in-frame clones only, not all of them. Of 120,000 or so clones listed, around 92% are singletons. The V end lost 0 bases, the J end lost 4 bases, and 17 bases lay between the germline ends. Germline values: CDR1 SGHKS, CDR2 YYEKEE (reference sequence). This CDR3 contains 17 residues. The genes are TRBV5-5 and TRBJ1-3; the D gene is possibly TRBD1 (5 bases). The clonotype was recovered from an adult in good health. The sequencing used peripheral blood, collected on day 0 of AZD1222 vaccination. This CDR3 is CASSLVGLQGMGNTIYF. The CDR3 bases are TGTGCCAGCAGCTTGGTCGGTCTTCAGGGAATGGGAAACACCATATATTTT.